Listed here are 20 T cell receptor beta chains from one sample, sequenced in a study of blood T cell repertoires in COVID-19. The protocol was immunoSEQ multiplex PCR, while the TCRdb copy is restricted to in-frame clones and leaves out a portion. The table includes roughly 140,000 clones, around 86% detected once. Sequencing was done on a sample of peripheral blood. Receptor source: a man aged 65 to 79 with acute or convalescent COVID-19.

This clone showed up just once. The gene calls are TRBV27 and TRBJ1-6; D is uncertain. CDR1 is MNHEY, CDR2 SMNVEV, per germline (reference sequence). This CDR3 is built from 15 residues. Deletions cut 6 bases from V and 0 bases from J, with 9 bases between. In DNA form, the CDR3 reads TGTGCCAGCAGGGTGGTGAGCTCCTATAATTCACCCCTCCACTTT. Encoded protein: CASRVVSSYNSPLHF.

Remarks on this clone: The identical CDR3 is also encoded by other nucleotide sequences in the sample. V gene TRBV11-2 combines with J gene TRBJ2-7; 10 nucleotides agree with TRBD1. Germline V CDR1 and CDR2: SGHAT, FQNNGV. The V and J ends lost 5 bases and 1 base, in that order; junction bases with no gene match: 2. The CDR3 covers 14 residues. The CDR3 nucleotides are TGTGCCAGCAGCCCGGACAGGGGGTCCTACGAGCAGTACTTC. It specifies CASSPDRGSYEQYF.

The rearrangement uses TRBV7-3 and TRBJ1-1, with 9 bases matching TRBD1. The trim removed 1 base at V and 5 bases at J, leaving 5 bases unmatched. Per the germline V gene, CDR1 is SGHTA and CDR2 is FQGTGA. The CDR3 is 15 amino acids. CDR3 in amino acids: CASSLMGQGSTEAFF. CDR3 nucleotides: TGTGCCAGCAGCTTAATGGGACAGGGTTCAACTGAAGCTTTCTTT.

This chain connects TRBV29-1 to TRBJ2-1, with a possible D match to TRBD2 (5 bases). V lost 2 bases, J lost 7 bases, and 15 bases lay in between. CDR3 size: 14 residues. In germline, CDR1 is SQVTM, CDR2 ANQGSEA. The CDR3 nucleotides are TGCAGCGTTGAACCCCGCCTCGGGATAAATGAGCAGTTCTTC. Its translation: CSVEPRLGINEQFF.

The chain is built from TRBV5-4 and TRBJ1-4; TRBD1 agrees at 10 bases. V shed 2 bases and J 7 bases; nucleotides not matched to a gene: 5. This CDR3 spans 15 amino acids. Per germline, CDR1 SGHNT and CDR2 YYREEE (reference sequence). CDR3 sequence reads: CASSFWTGGSEKLFF. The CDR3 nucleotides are TGTGCCAGCAGCTTCTGGACAGGGGGTAGTGAAAAACTGTTTTTT.

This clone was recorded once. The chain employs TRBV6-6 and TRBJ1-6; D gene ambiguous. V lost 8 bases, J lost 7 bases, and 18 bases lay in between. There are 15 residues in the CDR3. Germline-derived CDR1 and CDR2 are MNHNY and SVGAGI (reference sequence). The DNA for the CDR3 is TGTGCCAGCGGGAAAGAGGGAGTAGAGAATTCACCCCTCCACTTT. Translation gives CASGKEGVENSPLHF.

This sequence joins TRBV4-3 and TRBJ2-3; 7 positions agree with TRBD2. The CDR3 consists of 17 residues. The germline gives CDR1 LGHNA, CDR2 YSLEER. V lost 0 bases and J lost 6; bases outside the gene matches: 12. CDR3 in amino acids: CASSQELVSGGPDTQYF. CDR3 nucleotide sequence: TGCGCCAGCAGCCAAGAATTAGTCTCGGGAGGTCCCGATACGCAGTATTTT.

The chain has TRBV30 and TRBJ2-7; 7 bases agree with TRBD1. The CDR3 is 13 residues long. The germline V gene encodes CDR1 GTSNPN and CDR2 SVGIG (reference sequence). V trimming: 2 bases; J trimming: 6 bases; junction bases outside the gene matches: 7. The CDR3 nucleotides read TGTGCCTGGAGTTTCAAGACAGGGAGCGAGCAGTACTTC. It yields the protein CAWSFKTGSEQYF.

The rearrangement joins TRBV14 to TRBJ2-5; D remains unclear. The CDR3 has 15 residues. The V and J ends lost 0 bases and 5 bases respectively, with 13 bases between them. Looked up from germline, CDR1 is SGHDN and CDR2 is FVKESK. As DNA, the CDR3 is TGTGCCAGCAGCCAAGATAATTTGCAGGCCGAGACCCAGTACTTC. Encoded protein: CASSQDNLQAETQYF. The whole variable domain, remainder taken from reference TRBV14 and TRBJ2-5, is EAGVTQFPSHSVIEKGQTVTLRCDPISGHDNLYWYRRVMGKEIKFLLHFVKESKQDESGMPNNRFLAERTGGTYSTLKVQPAELEDSGVYFCASSQDNLQAETQYFGPGTRLLVL.

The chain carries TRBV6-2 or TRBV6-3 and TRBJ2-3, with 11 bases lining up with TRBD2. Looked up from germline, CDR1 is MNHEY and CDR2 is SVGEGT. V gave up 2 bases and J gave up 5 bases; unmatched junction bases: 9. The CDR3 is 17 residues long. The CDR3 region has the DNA TGTGCCAGCAGTTACGGGATAGCGGGAGGGCGCGGAGATACGCAGTATTTT. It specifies CASSYGIAGGRGDTQYF.

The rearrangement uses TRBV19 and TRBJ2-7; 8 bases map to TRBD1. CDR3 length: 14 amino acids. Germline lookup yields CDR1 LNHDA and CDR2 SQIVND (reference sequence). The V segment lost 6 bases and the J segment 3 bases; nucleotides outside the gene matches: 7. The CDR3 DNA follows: TGTGCCAGTAGCAACACAGGGGGGAGCTACGAGCAGTACTTC. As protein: CASSNTGGSYEQYF. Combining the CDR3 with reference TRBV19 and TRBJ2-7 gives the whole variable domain DGGITQSPKYLFRKEGQNVTLSCEQNLNHDAMYWYRQDPGQGLRLIYYSQIVNDFQKGDIAEGYSVSREKKESFPLTVTSAQKNPTAFYLCASSNTGGSYEQYFGPGTRLTVT.

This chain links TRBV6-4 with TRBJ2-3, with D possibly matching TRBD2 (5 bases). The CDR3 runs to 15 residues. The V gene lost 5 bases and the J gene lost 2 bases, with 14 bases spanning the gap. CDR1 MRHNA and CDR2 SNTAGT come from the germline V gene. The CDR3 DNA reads TGTGCCAGCAGTCCGGGAACTGGTTACACAGATACGCAGTATTTT. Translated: CASSPGTGYTDTQYF.

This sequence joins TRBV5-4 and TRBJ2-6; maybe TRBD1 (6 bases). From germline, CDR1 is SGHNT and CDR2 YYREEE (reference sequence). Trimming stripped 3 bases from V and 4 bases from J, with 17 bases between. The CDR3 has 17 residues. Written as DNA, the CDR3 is TGTGCCAGCAGCTCCCGACAGGTGCCCCAAGGGGCCAACGTCCTGACTTTC. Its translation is CASSSRQVPQGANVLTF.

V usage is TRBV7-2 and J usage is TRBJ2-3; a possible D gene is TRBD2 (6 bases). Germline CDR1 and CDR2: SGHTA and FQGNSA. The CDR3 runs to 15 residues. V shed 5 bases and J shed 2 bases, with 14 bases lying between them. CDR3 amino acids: CASSLEEGFTDTQYF. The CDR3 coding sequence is TGTGCCAGCAGCCTAGAGGAGGGATTCACAGATACGCAGTATTTT.

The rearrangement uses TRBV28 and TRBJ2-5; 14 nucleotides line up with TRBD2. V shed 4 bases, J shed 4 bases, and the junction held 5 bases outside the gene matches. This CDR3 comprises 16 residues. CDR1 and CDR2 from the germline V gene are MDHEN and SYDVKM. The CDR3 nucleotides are TGTGCCAGCAGTTCGGGACTAGCGGGAGAGCTAGAGACCCAGTACTTC. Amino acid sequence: CASSSGLAGELETQYF.

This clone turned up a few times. DNA for the CDR3: TGTGCCAGCAGCCCCCAGCGAGCGGGGCTAGGGTACAATGAGCAGTTCTTC. Its translation is CASSPQRAGLGYNEQFF. This rearrangement joins TRBV9 to TRBJ2-1, with 7 nucleotides matching TRBD2. Germline CDR1 and CDR2: SGDLS and YYNGEE. The CDR3 runs to 17 residues. With V trimmed by 4 bases and J by 4 bases, 14 bases remained unmatched.

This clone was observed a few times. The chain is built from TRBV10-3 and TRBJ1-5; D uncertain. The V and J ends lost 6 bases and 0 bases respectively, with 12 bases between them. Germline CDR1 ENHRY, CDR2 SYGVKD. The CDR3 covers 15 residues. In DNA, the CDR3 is TGTGCCATCAGCCGCGGGTTTACTAGCAATCAGCCCCAGCATTTT. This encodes CAISRGFTSNQPQHF.

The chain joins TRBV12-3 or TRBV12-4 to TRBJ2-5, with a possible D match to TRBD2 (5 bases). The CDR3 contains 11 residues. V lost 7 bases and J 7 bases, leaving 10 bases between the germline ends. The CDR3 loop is CASTQRGTQYF. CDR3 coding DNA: TGTGCCAGCACCCAACGGGGGACCCAGTACTTC.

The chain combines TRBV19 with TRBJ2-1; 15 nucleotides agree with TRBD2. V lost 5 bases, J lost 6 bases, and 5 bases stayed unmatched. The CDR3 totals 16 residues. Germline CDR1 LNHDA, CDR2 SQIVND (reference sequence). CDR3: CASSLRTSGRANEQFF. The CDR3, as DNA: TGTGCCAGTAGTCTCAGGACTAGCGGGAGGGCCAATGAGCAGTTCTTC.

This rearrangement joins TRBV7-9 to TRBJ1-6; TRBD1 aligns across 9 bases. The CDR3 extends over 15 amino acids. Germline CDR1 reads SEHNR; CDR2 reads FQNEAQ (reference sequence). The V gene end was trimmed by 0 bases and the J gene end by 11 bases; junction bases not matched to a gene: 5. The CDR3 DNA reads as TGTGCCAGCAGCTTAGCGACAGGGGGTAGTCCACCCCTCCACTTT. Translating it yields CASSLATGGSPPLHF.